The 19 T cell receptor beta chains below come from one sample, sequenced in a study of graft-versus-host responses after intestinal transplantation. No antigens are known for them. This table comes from immunoSEQ multiplex PCR, and its TCRdb copy is limited to in-frame clones, with some not included. The sample lists tens of thousands of clones, over 85% occurring once. The starting material was unstimulated CD8+ T cells sorted from spleen or lymph node cells, obtained before transplant. These receptors all come from a human donor who was the organ donor for an intestinal transplant.

This clone was observed a single time. The genes are TRBV28 and TRBJ1-5; 8 nucleotides match TRBD1. The CDR3 loop spans 15 amino acids. The germline CDR1 and CDR2 sequences are MDHEN and SYDVKM. The V and J ends lost 5 bases and 3 bases, in that order; junction bases with no gene match: 6. The CDR3 reads CASSLPGQVNQPQHF. The CDR3 DNA sequence: TGTGCCAGCAGTCTCCCGGGACAGGTCAATCAGCCCCAGCATTTT.

This clone was observed once. The rearrangement uses TRBV27 and TRBJ1-1; the match to TRBD1 covers 7 bases. The germline V gene encodes CDR1 MNHEY and CDR2 SMNVEV (reference sequence). Trimming at V came to 6 bases and at J to 2 bases, leaving 6 bases not matched to a gene. The CDR3 is made up of 14 amino acids. The CDR3 DNA reads TGTGCCAGCAGCTGGACAGGCGGAAACACTGAAGCTTTCTTT. Protein: CASSWTGGNTEAFF.

The chain has TRBV30 and TRBJ2-7; D might be TRBD1 (6 bases). Per the germline V gene, CDR1 is GTSNPN and CDR2 is SVGIG (reference sequence). Trimming pared 3 bases from V and 7 bases from J, leaving 16 bases between. The CDR3 runs 13 residues. As DNA, the CDR3 is TGTGCCTGGAGCCCACAGGGTAGTTGGGAGCAGTACTTC. Translation: CAWSPQGSWEQYF. The full variable domain, rest sourced from reference TRBV30 and TRBJ2-7, is SQTIHQWPATLVQPVGSPLSLECTVEGTSNPNLYWYRQAAGRGLQLLFYSVGIGQISSEVPQNLSASRPQDRQFILSSKKLLLSDSGFYLCAWSPQGSWEQYFGPGTRLTVT.

The V call is TRBV5-4, the J call TRBJ2-7, with 7 nucleotides matching TRBD1. J lost 2 bases, V lost 4 bases, and 12 bases had no gene match. Germline CDR1 reads SGHNT; CDR2 reads YYREEE (reference sequence). The CDR3 runs 16 residues. The CDR3, as DNA: TGTGCCAGCAGCAAAATCGGGACAGAACCCACCTACGAGCAGTACTTC. Protein sequence: CASSKIGTEPTYEQYF. Supplemented by reference TRBV5-4 and TRBJ2-7, the full variable domain reads ETGVTQSPTHLIKTRGQQVTLRCSSQSGHNTVSWYQQALGQGPQFIFQYYREEENGRGNFPPRFSGLQFPNYSSELNVNALELDDSALYLCASSKIGTEPTYEQYFGPGTRLTVT.

The chain is built from TRBV4-1 and TRBJ2-7; D is possibly TRBD1 (6 bases). Germline CDR1 MGHRA, CDR2 YSYEKL. With 0 bases removed from V and 1 base from J, the gap between germline ends came to 19 bases. This CDR3 contains 18 residues. The CDR3 loop is CASSQEDLATGVSYEQYF. CDR3 bases: TGCGCCAGCAGCCAAGAAGATCTTGCGACAGGAGTATCCTACGAGCAGTACTTC.

This sequence joins TRBV13 and TRBJ2-3; no reliable D call. Germline-derived CDR1 and CDR2 are PRHDT and FYEKMQ (reference sequence). This CDR3 has 13 amino acids. V dropped 5 bases and J dropped 6 bases, with 12 bases sitting between them. In DNA, the CDR3 is TGTGCCAGCAGCCCACCCAGGATTGATACGCAGTATTTT. Its translation: CASSPPRIDTQYF. Together with reference TRBV13 and TRBJ2-3, the CDR3 gives the full variable domain: AAGVIQSPRHLIKEKRETATLKCYPIPRHDTVYWYQQGPGQDPQFLISFYEKMQSDKGSIPDRFSAQQFSDYHSELNMSSLELGDSALYFCASSPPRIDTQYFGPGTRLTVL.

This chain links TRBV5-4 with TRBJ1-2, with D uncertain. V dropped 3 bases and J dropped 3 bases, with 9 bases sitting between them. Looked up from germline, CDR1 is SGHNT and CDR2 is YYREEE (reference sequence). The length of the CDR3 is 13 residues. CDR3 in amino acids: CASSSADYYGYTF. CDR3 sequence (DNA): TGTGCCAGCAGCTCCGCAGACTACTATGGCTACACCTTC.

The rearrangement links TRBV5-4 to TRBJ2-5; TRBD2 aligns across 8 bases. This CDR3 comprises 17 residues. Germline assignment: CDR1 SGHNT and CDR2 YYREEE (reference sequence). J lost 4 bases, V lost 0 bases, and 11 bases had no gene match. CDR3 region: CASSLAPGGLGIETQYF. The CDR3 DNA sequence: TGTGCCAGCAGCTTGGCTCCGGGGGGACTAGGTATAGAGACCCAGTACTTC. Full variable domain (remainder filled in from reference TRBV5-4 and TRBJ2-5): ETGVTQSPTHLIKTRGQQVTLRCSSQSGHNTVSWYQQALGQGPQFIFQYYREEENGRGNFPPRFSGLQFPNYSSELNVNALELDDSALYLCASSLAPGGLGIETQYFGPGTRLLVL.

The count of this clone is one. This sequence joins TRBV7-9 and TRBJ1-1, with a weak D call TRBD1 (5 bases). V was cut by 7 bases and J by 5 bases, with 17 bases left in between. Per germline, CDR1 SEHNR and CDR2 FQNEAQ (reference sequence). There are 14 residues in the CDR3. CDR3 amino acids: CASNPWGRRTEAFF. The CDR3 DNA follows: TGTGCCAGCAACCCATGGGGGAGGAGAACTGAAGCTTTCTTT.

The chain couples TRBV7-8 to TRBJ2-5; D not certain. Trimming cost V 3 bases and J 0 bases, with 11 bases left between them. Germline V gene sequence: CDR1 SGHVS, CDR2 FQNEAQ. The CDR3 has 15 residues. In DNA, the CDR3 is TGTGCCAGCAGCTTCAACAGACGGAACCAAGAGACCCAGTACTTC. It is translated as CASSFNRRNQETQYF.

The chain is built from TRBV5-1 and TRBJ1-1; D unclear. Germline V gene sequence: CDR1 SGHRS, CDR2 YFSETQ. The CDR3 is 13 residues long. V was trimmed by 0 bases and J by 3 bases, leaving 6 bases between them. The CDR3 reads CASSLVEDTEAFF. Here the CDR3 DNA reads TGCGCCAGCAGCTTGGTGGAGGACACTGAAGCTTTCTTT. The full variable domain, with the rest looked up from reference TRBV5-1 and TRBJ1-1, is KAGVTQTPRYLIKTRGQQVTLSCSPISGHRSVSWYQQTPGQGLQFLFEYFSETQRNKGNFPGRFSGRQFSNSRSEMNVSTLELGDSALYLCASSLVEDTEAFFGQGTRLTVV.

The chain couples TRBV19 to TRBJ2-3; TRBD2 is a possible D gene (5 bases). There are 18 residues in the CDR3. Germline CDR1 reads LNHDA; CDR2 reads SQIVND (reference sequence). Trimming shortened V by 5 bases and J by 3 bases, and 24 bases separated the two germline ends. The CDR3 DNA follows: TGTGCCAGTAGTGATTCAGTTGGAATAGCGCCGGGGACAGATACGCAGTATTTT. This encodes CASSDSVGIAPGTDTQYF.

Concerning this clone itself: The same CDR3 also results from other DNA sequences found in this sample. V is TRBV14 and J is TRBJ2-3, with 12 bases matching TRBD2. CDR1 and CDR2 from the germline V gene are SGHDN and FVKESK. V lost 4 bases and J lost 4; bases outside the gene matches: 6. This CDR3 comprises 16 residues. CDR3 coding DNA: TGTGCCAGCAGCCCCCGACTAGCGGGAGTATCAGATACGCAGTATTTT. This sequence encodes CASSPRLAGVSDTQYF.

The rearrangement joins TRBV2 to TRBJ2-7, with D tentatively TRBD2 (5 bases). The V end lost 4 bases, the J end lost 7 bases, and 14 bases lay between the germline ends. The V gene's germline CDR1 is SNHLY and CDR2 FYNNEI. The length of the CDR3 is 13 residues. CDR3 nucleotide sequence: TGTGCCAGCAGTGTCCCCCCTGAGCGGGAGCAGTACTTC. Translating it yields CASSVPPEREQYF.

V is TRBV5-6 and J is TRBJ2-1; the D gene is possibly TRBD2 (7 bases). Germline CDR1 SGHDT, CDR2 YYEEEE. Trimming cost V 4 bases and J 0 bases, with 14 bases left between them. CDR3 length equals 16 residues. The DNA for the CDR3 is TGTGCCAGCAGCGGCGGGGGCCGTTTCTCCTACAATGAGCAGTTCTTC. This sequence encodes CASSGGGRFSYNEQFF.

J is TRBJ1-1 and V is TRBV19, with 9 bases identical to TRBD1. Germline assignment: CDR1 LNHDA and CDR2 SQIVND (reference sequence). There are 14 residues in the CDR3. V was clipped by 3 bases and J by 4 bases; unmatched bases: 3. The CDR3 region is CASSMGQGGTEAFF. In DNA form, the CDR3 reads TGTGCCAGTAGTATGGGACAGGGTGGCACTGAAGCTTTCTTT.

V usage is TRBV7-9 and J usage is TRBJ2-5, with D unclear. Germline values: CDR1 SEHNR, CDR2 FQNEAQ (reference sequence). With 4 bases removed from V and 0 bases from J, the gap between germline ends came to 9 bases. This CDR3 comprises 14 residues. This chain's CDR3 is CASSSTVYQETQYF. The CDR3, as DNA: TGTGCCAGCAGCTCCACAGTGTACCAAGAGACCCAGTACTTC.

The chain recombines TRBV5-6 with TRBJ1-2; D not resolved. Germline loops: CDR1 SGHDT, CDR2 YYEEEE. This CDR3 spans 15 amino acids. The ends were cut back, 0 bases at V and 2 bases at J, with 11 bases in the middle. DNA for the CDR3: TGTGCCAGCAGCTTGGCCCTGACGGGGAACTATGGCTACACCTTC. Translated: CASSLALTGNYGYTF.

This sequence joins TRBV19 and TRBJ1-2; 9 positions match TRBD1. Trimming took 7 bases from V and 7 from J; bases not matched to a gene: 10. Germline lookup yields CDR1 LNHDA and CDR2 SQIVND (reference sequence). The CDR3 is 14 residues long. CDR3 DNA sequence: TGTGCCAGTAAGGCCGAACAGGGGGCGGCTGGCTACACCTTC. Translation gives CASKAEQGAAGYTF.